Here is one T cell receptor (beta chain) with its context. These data belong to a study of OX40 agonist ivuxolimab in advanced cancers. For the study at large: The study reported partial responses in three patients: one hepatocellular carcinoma, two cutaneous melanoma.

CDR3 length: 14 residues. The V gene's germline CDR1 is SGHDT and CDR2 YYEEEE. The trim removed 4 bases at V and 2 bases at J, leaving 6 bases unmatched. The table came from immunoSEQ multiplex PCR; TCRdb's copy has only in-frame clones and leaves some out. The sample records around 11,000 clones, about 85% being singletons. The clonotype was recovered from an adult with an advanced solid tumor such as melanoma, head and neck, liver or kidney cancer. Sequences were derived from CD4+ or CD8+ T cells sorted from blood, sampled in a trial of the OX40 agonist ivuxolimab. The chain uses TRBV5-6 and TRBJ2-7, with TRBD1 matching over 7 bases. The CDR3 reads CASSLPGQTYEQYF. The CDR3 DNA sequence: TGTGCCAGCAGCCTACCGGGACAGACCTACGAGCAGTACTTC.